Listed below are T cell receptor beta chains from one sample, sequenced in a study of beta chain features in type 1 diabetes. The table came from immunoSEQ multiplex PCR; TCRdb's copy has only in-frame clones and leaves some out. The data hold a few hundred thousand clones, with roughly 9.8% observed a single time. Specimen: central memory CD4+ T cells from blood. Receptors originate from a man under 40 with type 1 diabetes. CDR3s include the opening cysteine and the closing phenylalanine or tryptophan. The D gene is left open where the match is weak. Clone size is not always given. Where it is, it says once, few, many or a class for expanded clones.

abundance: .
v_gene: TRBV5-6
j_gene: TRBJ2-7
d_gene: .
CDR3aa: CASSQVVGEQYF
CDR3nt: TGTGCCAGCAGCCAAGTGGTTGGCGAGCAGTACTTC

abundance: .
v_gene: TRBV20-1
j_gene: TRBJ2-3
d_gene: .
CDR3aa: CSARARDTQYF
CDR3nt: TGCAGTGCTAGAGCTCGAGATACGCAGTATTTT

abundance: .
v_gene: TRBV11-2
j_gene: TRBJ1-5
d_gene: .
CDR3aa: CASSLVGSGNQPQHF
CDR3nt: TGTGCCAGCAGCTTAGTAGGGTCTGGCAATCAGCCCCAGCATTTT

abundance: many
v_gene: TRBV7-2
j_gene: TRBJ1-5
d_gene: TRBD1
CDR3aa: CASSLHVGGRDQPQHF
CDR3nt: TGTGCCAGCAGCCTACATGTAGGGGGCAGGGATCAGCCCCAGCATTTT

abundance: .
v_gene: TRBV5-6
j_gene: TRBJ2-2
d_gene: .
CDR3aa: CASSYRQATNTGELFF
CDR3nt: TGTGCCAGCAGCTACCGGCAGGCCACTAACACCGGGGAGCTGTTTTTT

abundance: .
v_gene: TRBV4-1
j_gene: TRBJ2-1
d_gene: .
CDR3aa: CASSSRRGNNEQFF
CDR3nt: TGCGCCAGCAGCTCCCGCCGGGGGAACAATGAGCAGTTCTTC

abundance: .
v_gene: TRBV28
j_gene: TRBJ1-2
d_gene: TRBD1
CDR3aa: CASSPGGRNGYTF
CDR3nt: TGTGCCAGCAGTCCAGGGGGCAGGAATGGCTACACCTTC

abundance: once
v_gene: TRBV13
j_gene: TRBJ1-5
d_gene: TRBD1
CDR3aa: CASSLGPTGAHNQPQHF
CDR3nt: TGTGCCAGCAGCTTAGGCCCCACAGGGGCCCACAATCAGCCCCAGCATTTT

abundance: .
v_gene: TRBV2
j_gene: TRBJ2-1
d_gene: .
CDR3aa: CASRKNPYLGNEQFF
CDR3nt: TGTGCCAGCAGAAAGAATCCGTACCTGGGCAATGAGCAGTTCTTC

abundance: .
v_gene: TRBV28
j_gene: TRBJ2-1
d_gene: .
CDR3aa: CAIRGGASSYNEQFF
CDR3nt: TGTGCCATCCGTGGCGGGGCTAGCTCCTACAATGAGCAGTTCTTC

abundance: few
v_gene: TRBV27
j_gene: TRBJ1-4
d_gene: TRBD1
CDR3aa: CASSPDSGGVGKLFF
CDR3nt: TGTGCCAGCAGTCCGGACTCAGGGGGCGTAGGGAAACTGTTTTTT

abundance: few
v_gene: TRBV27
j_gene: TRBJ2-7
d_gene: TRBD2
CDR3aa: CASRRTGTSGLEQYF
CDR3nt: TGTGCCAGCCGTCGAACCGGGACTAGCGGGCTCGAGCAGTACTTC

abundance: few
v_gene: TRBV7-3
j_gene: TRBJ2-3
d_gene: TRBD2
CDR3aa: CASSFRGLAASTDTQYF
CDR3nt: TGTGCCAGCAGCTTCAGAGGACTAGCGGCTAGCACAGATACGCAGTATTTT

abundance: few
v_gene: TRBV10-2
j_gene: TRBJ2-6
d_gene: .
CDR3aa: CAVLWLSGANVLTF
CDR3nt: TGCGCCGTCCTATGGCTCTCTGGGGCCAACGTCCTGACTTTC

abundance: .
v_gene: TRBV5-6
j_gene: TRBJ2-1
d_gene: .
CDR3aa: CASRLAREQFF
CDR3nt: TGTGCCAGCAGGCTAGCTCGTGAGCAGTTCTTC

abundance: .
v_gene: TRBV6-1
j_gene: TRBJ2-7
d_gene: .
CDR3aa: CASSEVARFSYEQYF
CDR3nt: TGTGCCAGCAGTGAAGTAGCGAGATTTTCCTACGAGCAGTACTTC

abundance: .
v_gene: TRBV28
j_gene: TRBJ1-2
d_gene: .
CDR3aa: CASSSGRNYGYTF
CDR3nt: TGTGCCAGCAGTTCCGGCCGAAACTATGGCTACACCTTC

abundance: .
v_gene: TRBV5-1
j_gene: TRBJ1-6
d_gene: .
CDR3aa: CASSLQQADSPLHF
CDR3nt: TGCGCCAGCAGCTTGCAACAGGCGGATTCACCCCTCCACTTT

abundance: few
v_gene: TRBV7-6
j_gene: TRBJ1-1
d_gene: .
CDR3aa: CASSLSRLNTEAFF
CDR3nt: TGTGCCAGCAGCTTAAGCAGGTTGAACACTGAAGCTTTCTTT

abundance: few
v_gene: TRBV6-6
j_gene: TRBJ2-2
d_gene: .
CDR3aa: CASSYSWGNTGELFF
CDR3nt: TGTGCCAGCAGTTACTCCTGGGGGAACACCGGGGAGCTGTTTTTT

abundance: few
v_gene: TRBV5-4
j_gene: TRBJ2-7
d_gene: .
CDR3aa: CASSRDKGSYEQYF
CDR3nt: TGTGCCAGCAGCCGGGACAAGGGGTCCTACGAGCAGTACTTC

abundance: .
v_gene: TRBV6-5
j_gene: TRBJ1-1
d_gene: .
CDR3aa: CASSYPGGGLEAFF
CDR3nt: TGTGCCAGCAGTTACCCGGGGGGCGGGCTCGAGGCTTTCTTT

abundance: .
v_gene: TRBV28
j_gene: TRBJ2-5
d_gene: TRBD2
CDR3aa: CASSFSKAGGQETQYF
CDR3nt: TGTGCCAGCAGTTTTTCTAAAGCGGGAGGTCAAGAGACCCAGTACTTC

abundance: few
v_gene: TRBV19
j_gene: TRBJ2-1
d_gene: TRBD1
CDR3aa: CAPGTGGFIRNEQFF
CDR3nt: TGTGCCCCCGGGACAGGGGGCTTTATACGGAATGAGCAGTTCTTC

abundance: few
v_gene: TRBV28
j_gene: TRBJ1-5
d_gene: .
CDR3aa: CASSFERGDQPQHF
CDR3nt: TGTGCCAGCAGTTTCGAAAGAGGGGATCAGCCCCAGCATTTT

abundance: .
v_gene: TRBV21-1
j_gene: TRBJ2-4
d_gene: .
CDR3aa: CASSGLYLAKNIQYF
CDR3nt: TGTGCCAGCAGCGGACTGTACCTAGCCAAAAACATTCAGTACTTC

abundance: .
v_gene: TRBV28
j_gene: TRBJ1-1
d_gene: .
CDR3aa: CASSLSQAGTEAFF
CDR3nt: TGTGCCAGCAGTCTATCCCAGGCGGGCACTGAAGCTTTCTTT

abundance: .
v_gene: TRBV27
j_gene: TRBJ2-1
d_gene: TRBD1
CDR3aa: CASSLKGTGSWYEQFF
CDR3nt: TGTGCCAGCAGTTTAAAGGGGACAGGGAGTTGGTATGAGCAGTTCTTC

abundance: few
v_gene: TRBV5-1
j_gene: TRBJ1-1
d_gene: .
CDR3aa: CASSFAQGDTEAFF
CDR3nt: TGCGCCAGCAGCTTCGCACAGGGAGACACTGAAGCTTTCTTT

abundance: .
v_gene: TRBV28
j_gene: TRBJ1-5
d_gene: TRBD1
CDR3aa: CASSYLDREGQPQHF
CDR3nt: TGTGCCAGCAGCTATTTAGACAGGGAGGGTCAGCCCCAGCATTTT

abundance: few
v_gene: TRBV28
j_gene: TRBJ2-7
d_gene: .
CDR3aa: CASRVQGSLEQYF
CDR3nt: TGTGCCAGCAGGGTACAGGGTTCTCTCGAGCAGTACTTC

abundance: .
v_gene: TRBV19
j_gene: TRBJ1-5
d_gene: TRBD1
CDR3aa: CASSTHLGTGRNQPQHF
CDR3nt: TGTGCCAGTAGTACCCACCTCGGGACAGGCAGGAATCAGCCCCAGCATTTT

abundance: few
v_gene: TRBV7-9
j_gene: TRBJ1-2
d_gene: .
CDR3aa: CASSPRQLTANYGYTF
CDR3nt: TGTGCCAGCAGCCCCCGACAGTTAACGGCCAACTATGGCTACACCTTC

abundance: few
v_gene: TRBV27
j_gene: TRBJ2-7
d_gene: TRBD2
CDR3aa: CASSPRLAGGIEQYF
CDR3nt: TGTGCCAGCAGTCCCAGACTAGCGGGAGGGATCGAGCAGTACTTC

abundance: few
v_gene: TRBV7-2
j_gene: TRBJ2-3
d_gene: TRBD1
CDR3aa: CASSRSLTGGPDTQYF
CDR3nt: TGTGCCAGCAGCCGTAGTCTAACAGGGGGCCCAGATACGCAGTATTTT

abundance: .
v_gene: TRBV27
j_gene: TRBJ2-7
d_gene: TRBD2
CDR3aa: CASRLDTSGASYEQYF
CDR3nt: TGTGCCAGCAGACTTGATACTAGCGGAGCCTCCTACGAGCAGTACTTC

abundance: few
v_gene: TRBV19
j_gene: TRBJ2-5
d_gene: TRBD1
CDR3aa: CASSPTGGETQYF
CDR3nt: TGTGCCAGTAGTCCGACAGGGGGAGAGACCCAGTACTTC

abundance: few
v_gene: TRBV27
j_gene: TRBJ2-5
d_gene: TRBD2
CDR3aa: CASSSLAGGREETQYF
CDR3nt: TGTGCCAGCAGTTCGCTAGCGGGAGGACGGGAAGAGACCCAGTACTTC

abundance: .
v_gene: TRBV27
j_gene: TRBJ2-5
d_gene: TRBD2
CDR3aa: CASSLLPLAGHQETQYF
CDR3nt: TGTGCCAGCAGTTTGTTACCACTAGCGGGCCATCAAGAGACCCAGTACTTC

abundance: .
v_gene: TRBV4-3
j_gene: TRBJ1-2
d_gene: .
CDR3aa: CASSQDRRAHYGYTF
CDR3nt: TGCGCCAGCAGCCAAGACCGTAGGGCTCACTATGGCTACACCTTC

abundance: .
v_gene: TRBV28
j_gene: TRBJ2-7
d_gene: .
CDR3aa: CASTTAAYTDEQYF
CDR3nt: TGTGCCAGCACGACGGCCGCCTATACGGACGAGCAGTACTTC

abundance: few
v_gene: TRBV5-8
j_gene: TRBJ2-5
d_gene: .
CDR3aa: CASSQTLDAETQYF
CDR3nt: TGTGCCAGCAGCCAAACTCTAGACGCGGAGACCCAGTACTTC

abundance: medium-sized
v_gene: TRBV21-1
j_gene: TRBJ2-5
d_gene: .
CDR3aa: CASSARLAGSQETQYF
CDR3nt: TGTGCCAGCAGCGCCAGACTAGCGGGGAGCCAAGAGACCCAGTACTTC

abundance: .
v_gene: TRBV19
j_gene: TRBJ2-3
d_gene: .
CDR3aa: CASSISPGDTQYF
CDR3nt: TGTGCCAGTAGTATTTCCCCGGGAGATACGCAGTATTTT

abundance: few
v_gene: TRBV7-8
j_gene: TRBJ2-3
d_gene: TRBD2
CDR3aa: CASSLVAGASTDTQYF
CDR3nt: TGTGCCAGCAGCTTGGTGGCGGGAGCTAGCACAGATACGCAGTATTTT

abundance: .
v_gene: TRBV18
j_gene: TRBJ2-3
d_gene: TRBD2
CDR3aa: CASSRESGSLADTQYF
CDR3nt: TGTGCCAGCTCACGGGAAAGCGGGAGCTTGGCAGATACGCAGTATTTT

abundance: .
v_gene: TRBV5-1
j_gene: TRBJ2-7
d_gene: TRBD2
CDR3aa: CASSVSVTSGTSYEQYF
CDR3nt: TGCGCCAGCAGCGTAAGCGTGACTAGCGGGACATCCTACGAGCAGTACTTC

abundance: .
v_gene: TRBV18
j_gene: TRBJ2-1
d_gene: TRBD2
CDR3aa: CASSLSSGSRIAGQFF
CDR3nt: TGTGCCAGCTCACTCTCCAGCGGGAGTCGAATAGCTGGGCAGTTCTTC

abundance: few
v_gene: TRBV2
j_gene: TRBJ2-1
d_gene: .
CDR3aa: CASSERRGGSYNEQFF
CDR3nt: TGTGCCAGCAGTGAGCGCAGGGGAGGATCCTACAATGAGCAGTTCTTC

abundance: few
v_gene: TRBV9
j_gene: TRBJ2-1
d_gene: TRBD2
CDR3aa: CASSVLAGSNYNEQFF
CDR3nt: TGTGCCAGCAGCGTATTAGCGGGATCGAACTACAATGAGCAGTTCTTC

abundance: .
v_gene: TRBV11-2
j_gene: TRBJ1-1
d_gene: .
CDR3aa: CASIFTGGHTEAFF
CDR3nt: TGTGCCAGCATCTTTACCGGGGGACACACTGAAGCTTTCTTT

abundance: .
v_gene: TRBV5-5
j_gene: TRBJ2-3
d_gene: TRBD1
CDR3aa: CASSLGQSKYSDTQYF
CDR3nt: TGTGCCAGCAGCCTGGGACAGTCAAAATATAGCGATACGCAGTATTTT

abundance: .
v_gene: TRBV6-1
j_gene: TRBJ2-7
d_gene: .
CDR3aa: CASSELLAYEQYF
CDR3nt: TGTGCCAGCAGTGAGCTCCTCGCCTACGAGCAGTACTTC

abundance: few
v_gene: TRBV28
j_gene: TRBJ2-7
d_gene: .
CDR3aa: CASTLSLGQNYEQYF
CDR3nt: TGTGCCAGCACCCTATCCCTAGGACAGAACTACGAGCAGTACTTC